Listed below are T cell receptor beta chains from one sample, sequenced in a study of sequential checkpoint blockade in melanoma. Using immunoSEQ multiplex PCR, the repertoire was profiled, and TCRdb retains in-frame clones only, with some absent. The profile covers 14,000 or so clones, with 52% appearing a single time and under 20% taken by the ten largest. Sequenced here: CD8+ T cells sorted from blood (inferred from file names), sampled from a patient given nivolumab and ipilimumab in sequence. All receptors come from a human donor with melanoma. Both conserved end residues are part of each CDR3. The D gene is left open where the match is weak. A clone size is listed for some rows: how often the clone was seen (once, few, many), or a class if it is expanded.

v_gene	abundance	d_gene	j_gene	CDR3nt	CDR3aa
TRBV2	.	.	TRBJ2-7	TGTGCCAGCAGTGAAAAGCCAGAGCAGTACTTC	CASSEKPEQYF
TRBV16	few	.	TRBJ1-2	TGTGCCAGCAGCCCGACAGGAACTAACTATGGCTACACCTTC	CASSPTGTNYGYTF
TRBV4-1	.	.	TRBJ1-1	TGCGCCAGCAGCCAAGAGGGTCGGGGGGGACTAAACACTGAAGCTTTCTTT	CASSQEGRGGLNTEAFF
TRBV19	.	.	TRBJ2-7	TGTGCCAGTAGTACCCCGACCGGGAGCTCCTACGAGCAGTACTTC	CASSTPTGSSYEQYF
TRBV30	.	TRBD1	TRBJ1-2	TGTGCCTGGAGTGAAGGACAGGGGGCGGATGGCTACACCTTC	CAWSEGQGADGYTF
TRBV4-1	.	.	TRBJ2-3	TGCGCCAGCAGCCTCCAAGGACCGGGGATAACAGATACGCAGTATTTT	CASSLQGPGITDTQYF
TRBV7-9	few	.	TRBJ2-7	TGTGCCAGCAGCTCCCGCAGGGGACCCTACGAGCAGTACTTC	CASSSRRGPYEQYF
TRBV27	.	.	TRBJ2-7	TGTGCCAGCAGCTCCGGGACATGGGGCTCCTACGAGCAGTACTTC	CASSSGTWGSYEQYF
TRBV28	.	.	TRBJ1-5	TGTGCCAGCACCTCATTAACGGAAGGAGAGCATAGCAATCAGCCCCAGCATTTT	CASTSLTEGEHSNQPQHF
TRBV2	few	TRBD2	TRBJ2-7	TGTGCCAGCAGTGCGTTGGCGGGGGGCCACTCCTACGAGCAGTACTTC	CASSALAGGHSYEQYF
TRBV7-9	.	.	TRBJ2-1	TGTGCCAGCCTACAGCCCCACAATGAGCAGTTCTTC	CASLQPHNEQFF
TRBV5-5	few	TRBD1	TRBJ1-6	TGTGCCAGCAGCTTGGCCGGGACAGCAAATTCACCCCTCCACTTT	CASSLAGTANSPLHF
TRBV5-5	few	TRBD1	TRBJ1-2	TGTGCCAGCAGCCCGGGGGCAGGGGGTCCCATCCTTAACTATGGCTACACCTTC	CASSPGAGGPILNYGYTF
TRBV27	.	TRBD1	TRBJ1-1	TGTGCCAGCAGTCCGGGGACAGGGGGCACTGAAGCTTTCTTT	CASSPGTGGTEAFF
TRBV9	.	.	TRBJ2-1	TGTGCCAGCAGCGACCGCCGCGACTCCTACAATGAGCAGTTCTTC	CASSDRRDSYNEQFF
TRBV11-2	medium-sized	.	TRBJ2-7	TGTGCCAGCAGCTTTTCGACTAGCTCCTACGAGCAGTACTTC	CASSFSTSSYEQYF
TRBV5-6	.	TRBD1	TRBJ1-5	TGTGCCAGCAGCTTGTGGGGACAGTCCCAGCATTTT	CASSLWGQSQHF
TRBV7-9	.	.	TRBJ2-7	TGTGCCAGCAGCACAACCAGTTCCTACGAGCAGTACTTC	CASSTTSSYEQYF
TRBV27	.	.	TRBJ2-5	TGTGCCAGCAGTTTTGTCAGGGACAATGGGGCCCAGTACTTC	CASSFVRDNGAQYF
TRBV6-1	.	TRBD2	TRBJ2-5	TGTGCCAGCAGTGAGATACTAGCGGGGGCCTCCTGGGAGACCCAGTACTTC	CASSEILAGASWETQYF
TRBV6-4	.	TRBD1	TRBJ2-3	TGTGCCAGCAGTGACTCACAGGGGGCAGATACGCAGTATTTT	CASSDSQGADTQYF
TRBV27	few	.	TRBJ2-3	TGTGCCAGCAGTTTATCGCCCTATACGACAAGCACAGATACGCAGTATTTT	CASSLSPYTTSTDTQYF
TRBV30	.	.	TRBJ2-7	TGTGCCTGGAGTGTACGACTTTACTACGAGCAGTACTTC	CAWSVRLYYEQYF
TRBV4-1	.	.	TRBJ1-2	TGCGCCAGCAGCCAAGATGGAGGGGCTGATGGCTACACCTTC	CASSQDGGADGYTF
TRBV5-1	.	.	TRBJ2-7	TGCGCCAGCAGCTTGGACAGCCCCTACGAGCAGTACTTC	CASSLDSPYEQYF
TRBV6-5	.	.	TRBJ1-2	TGTGCCAGCAGTGGGCAGGGCGGCTATGGCTACACCTTC	CASSGQGGYGYTF
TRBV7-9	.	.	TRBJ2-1	TGTGCCAGCAGCTTATTCACGGGCTCCTACAATGAGCAGTTCTTC	CASSLFTGSYNEQFF
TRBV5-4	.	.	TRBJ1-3	TGTGCCAGCAGCTTGGCCGACGGGTTCGGAAACACCATATATTTT	CASSLADGFGNTIYF
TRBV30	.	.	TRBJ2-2	TGTGCCTGGAAGGACCGGGGTTTCACAGCCGGGGAGCTGTTTTTT	CAWKDRGFTAGELFF
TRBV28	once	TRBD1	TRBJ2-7	TGTGCCAGCAGTGAAATACAGGGGAAAAGCGAGCAGTACTTC	CASSEIQGKSEQYF
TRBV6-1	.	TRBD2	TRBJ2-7	TGTGCCAGCAGTGAAGAACCGGGACTAGCCTACGAGCAGTACTTC	CASSEEPGLAYEQYF
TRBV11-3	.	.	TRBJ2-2	TGTGCCAGCAGCTCCGACCCGGGGGCCGGGGAGCTGTTTTTT	CASSSDPGAGELFF
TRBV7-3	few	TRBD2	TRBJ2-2	TGTGCCAGCTCCGGGGGGGTCCTTACAAGATCAGCCCCGAACACCGGGGAGCTGTTTTTT	CASSGGVLTRSAPNTGELFF
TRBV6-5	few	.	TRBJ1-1	TGTGCCAGCAGTTACGCAGGTTTTGACACTGAAGCTTTCTTT	CASSYAGFDTEAFF
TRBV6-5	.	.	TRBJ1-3	TGTGCCAGCAGTTACACTGCAGGGAATAGAGACACCATATATTTT	CASSYTAGNRDTIYF
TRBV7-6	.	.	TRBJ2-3	TGTGCCAGCAGCTTAAGCGGGACAGATACGCAGTATTTT	CASSLSGTDTQYF
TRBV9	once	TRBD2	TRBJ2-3	TGTGCCAGCAGCCCTTTATTAGCGGGGGAGGGCACAGATACGCAGTATTTT	CASSPLLAGEGTDTQYF
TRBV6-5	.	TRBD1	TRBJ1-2	TGTGCCAGCAGTTACTCGCAGGGGGCCTTCTATGGCTACACCTTC	CASSYSQGAFYGYTF
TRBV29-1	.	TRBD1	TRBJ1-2	TGCAGCGTCGATCGGGACAGTTCTAACTATGGCTACACCTTC	CSVDRDSSNYGYTF
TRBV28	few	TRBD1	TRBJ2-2	TGTGCCAGCTCAAAACCGGGACAGGGGAGCACCGGGGAGCTGTTTTTT	CASSKPGQGSTGELFF
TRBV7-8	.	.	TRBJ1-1	TGTGCCAGCAGCTTAGAGACGGGGAGGACTGAAGCTTTCTTT	CASSLETGRTEAFF
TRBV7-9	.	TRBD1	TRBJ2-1	TGTGCCAGCAGCTTTAGAGGGACAGGGGTGAACAATGAGCAGTTCTTC	CASSFRGTGVNNEQFF
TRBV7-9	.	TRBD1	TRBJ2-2	TGTGCCAGCAGCCAAGGACAGGGGGCTGTTGCCGGGGAGCTGTTTTTT	CASSQGQGAVAGELFF
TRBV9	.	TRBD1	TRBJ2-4	TGTGCCAGCAGCGGGCCGGGACAGGGTCTGAGCATTCAGTACTTC	CASSGPGQGLSIQYF
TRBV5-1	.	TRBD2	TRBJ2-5	TGCGCCAGCAGCTTGGGACAGCGGGACGGGGAGACCCAGTACTTC	CASSLGQRDGETQYF
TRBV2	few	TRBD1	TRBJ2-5	TGTGCCAGCAGTGAAAATACAGGACAGGGGGCCGGAGAGACCCAGTACTTC	CASSENTGQGAGETQYF
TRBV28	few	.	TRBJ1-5	TGTGCCAGCACCCCAGAAGAGGCTCATAGCAATCAGCCCCAGCATTTT	CASTPEEAHSNQPQHF